Sequencing of this TCR beta chain was carried out in a study of shared clonotypes between healthy human individuals. Overall study results and limits: Shared clonotypes across all four donors exceeded non-shared ones in generation probability.

The germline V gene has CDR1 MNHEY and CDR2 SMNVEV (reference sequence). CDR3 length: 12 amino acids. Terminally differentiated effector memory CD45RA+ cells were left out of the naive CD8 fraction, which was CD45RO-negative and positively selected for CCR7. This clone has just a few counts. Its target is unknown. Per the original methods: Junction-only immunoSEQ data arrived without quality scores, meaning filtering differed. Assay used: immunoSEQ multiplex PCR; TCRdb lists only in-frame clones, some missing. The V and J calls and clone size are taken from that table; D and trimming were inferred from the DNA. The sample contains about 2.2 million clones, roughly 95% of which appear only once.

J is TRBJ2-7 and V is TRBV27; no clear D gene. The TCR was taken from a man aged 18 to 30 in good health. Some clones in this sample may be carry-over from other donors' samples. The sample taken for sequencing was naive CD8+ T cells from PBMCs. The CDR3 DNA reads TGTGCTACCCGCCCCAGCTCCTACGAGCAGTACTTC. Translating gives CATRPSSYEQYF.